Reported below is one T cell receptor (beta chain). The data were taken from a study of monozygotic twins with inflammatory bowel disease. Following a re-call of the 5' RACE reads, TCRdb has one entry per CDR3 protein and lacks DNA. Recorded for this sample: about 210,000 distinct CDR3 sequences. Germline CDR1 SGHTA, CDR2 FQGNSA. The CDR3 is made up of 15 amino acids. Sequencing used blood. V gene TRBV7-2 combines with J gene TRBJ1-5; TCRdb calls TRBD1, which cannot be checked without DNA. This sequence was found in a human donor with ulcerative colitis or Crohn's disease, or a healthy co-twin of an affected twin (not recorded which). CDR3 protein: CASSLGASPTQPQHF.